This T cell receptor (beta chain) was profiled in a study of CD8 T cells in Susac syndrome. This CDR3 spans 13 amino acids. Trimming took 3 bases from V and 4 from J; bases not matched to a gene: 4. Per the germline V gene, CDR1 is DFQATT and CDR2 is SNEGSKA (reference sequence). RNA totalling about 0.45 to 1 ug underwent reverse transcription with random hexamers. TCRdb reprocessed the immunoSEQ multiplex PCR reads via MiXCR and lists one record per CDR3 protein. The data hold some 80,000 distinct CDR3 sequences, with about 93% observed a single time. Material: CD8+ T cells from PBMCs. The genes are TRBV20-1 and TRBJ2-5; 8 bases are a match to TRBD2. The origin of this receptor is a human donor in good health. CDR3 protein: CSASSGIPETQYF. The CDR3 coding sequence is TGCAGTGCTAGTAGCGGGATACCAGAGACCCAGTACTTC.